These 22 T cell receptor beta chains came from one sample sequenced in a study of blood T cell repertoires in COVID-19. Clones were read by immunoSEQ multiplex PCR, and TCRdb kept only the in-frame ones, dropping some. This table holds about 78,000 clones, about nine tenths found once. Material: peripheral blood. These receptors were collected from a man between 50 and 59 years old with active or convalescent COVID-19.

The CDR3 DNA is TGTGCCAGCAGCTTAGAAGGGGGGGGCCCAAGGGAGCAGTACTTC. Its translation: CASSLEGGGPREQYF. The V call is TRBV11-2, the J call TRBJ2-7; weak D call: TRBD2 (7 bases). V dropped 0 bases and J dropped 7 bases, with 16 bases sitting between them. The CDR3 sequence is 15 residues long. Germline lookup yields CDR1 SGHAT and CDR2 FQNNGV. Based on the CDR3 plus reference TRBV11-2 and TRBJ2-7, the full variable domain is EAGVAQSPRYKIIEKRQSVAFWCNPISGHATLYWYQQILGQGPKLLIQFQNNGVVDDSQLPKDRFSAERLKGVDSTLKIQPAKLEDSAVYLCASSLEGGGPREQYFGPGTRLTVT.

In nucleotides, the CDR3 is TGTGCCAGCTCACCACCGGGCGAGGGCTTCAATCAGCCCCAGCATTTT. Residues: CASSPPGEGFNQPQHF. The V and J genes are TRBV18 and TRBJ1-5; no reliable D call. Germline-derived CDR1 and CDR2 are KGHSH and LQKENI. The V gene lost 0 bases and the J gene lost 3 bases, with 12 bases spanning the gap. This CDR3 contains 16 residues.

This chain connects TRBV10-3 to TRBJ2-7; D possibly corresponds to TRBD1 (6 bases). CDR1 and CDR2 from the germline V gene are ENHRY and SYGVKD. The CDR3 is made up of 15 amino acids. The V gene lost 10 bases and the J gene lost 0 bases, with 19 bases spanning the gap. For the CDR3, the DNA is TGTGCCACCACGCAGGGGTCTAATAGCTCCTACGAGCAGTACTTC. Translated, it gives CATTQGSNSSYEQYF.

The chain recombines TRBV3-1 (or the pseudogene TRBV3-2) with TRBJ1-2, with 9 bases that match TRBD1. The CDR3 sequence is 15 residues long. J lost 4 bases, V lost 4 bases, and 7 bases had no gene match. Germline V CDR1 and CDR2: LGHDT, YNNKEL (reference sequence). The CDR3 DNA reads as TGTGCCAGCAGCCTGAGGACAGGGGTGGGCTATGGCTACACCTTC. Its protein product is CASSLRTGVGYGYTF.

J is TRBJ2-5 and V is TRBV11-2; maybe TRBD2 (5 bases). Looked up from germline, CDR1 is SGHAT and CDR2 is FQNNGV. V was pared by 5 bases and J by 7 bases, with 14 bases between. The CDR3 has 13 residues. The CDR3 region is CASSTGLRGTQYF. The CDR3 nucleotides are TGTGCCAGCAGCACGGGCCTCCGGGGGACCCAGTACTTC.

The CDR3 DNA reads TGTGCCAGCGAGGCCCCCAATCAGCCCCAGCATTTT. Amino acid sequence: CASEAPNQPQHF. V gene TRBV28 combines with J gene TRBJ1-5; D ambiguous. Germline-derived CDR1 and CDR2 are MDHEN and SYDVKM. The length of the CDR3 is 12 residues. Trimming removed 8 bases from V and 3 bases from J, with 8 bases in between. Complete variable domain (other parts from reference TRBV28 and TRBJ1-5): DVKVTQSSRYLVKRTGEKVFLECVQDMDHENMFWYRQDPGLGLRLIYFSYDVKMKEKGDIPEGYSVSREKKERFSLILESASTNQTSMYLCASEAPNQPQHFGDGTRLSIL.

The gene calls are TRBV9 and TRBJ2-3; 11 bases are a match to TRBD2. Per germline, CDR1 SGDLS and CDR2 YYNGEE. The CDR3 runs 15 residues. Trimming at V came to 3 bases and at J to 1 base, leaving 1 base not matched to a gene. The DNA of the CDR3 is TGTGCCAGCAGCGCGACTAGCGGGGGCACAGATACGCAGTATTTT. Translation: CASSATSGGTDTQYF.

The V gene is TRBV7-2, the J gene TRBJ2-3, with 10 bases identical to TRBD2. The CDR3 has 18 residues. The V and J ends lost 5 bases and 5 bases, in that order; junction bases with no gene match: 16. Germline CDR1 reads SGHTA; CDR2 reads FQGNSA. For the CDR3, the DNA is TGTGCCAGCAGCCGTGCCGGGGCAGCGGGGGGGCCTCAAGATACGCAGTATTTT. It codes for CASSRAGAAGGPQDTQYF.

The chain carries TRBV27 and TRBJ2-3, with 12 bases fitting TRBD2. The CDR3 sequence is 21 residues long. The germline V gene encodes CDR1 MNHEY and CDR2 SMNVEV (reference sequence). Losses at the gene ends were 5 bases for V and 0 bases for J; bases not matched to a gene: 18. CDR3 in DNA: TGTGCCAGCAGTCCGGGAACTAGCGGGGGGCACCCCGACTTTAGCACAGATACGCAGTATTTT. This codes for CASSPGTSGGHPDFSTDTQYF.

This chain joins TRBV2 and TRBJ1-1; 7 bases agree with TRBD1. The CDR3 consists of 14 residues. Germline values: CDR1 SNHLY, CDR2 FYNNEI. Trimming at V came to 6 bases and at J to 1 base, leaving 5 bases not matched to a gene. The CDR3 spells CASSRTGANTEAFF. In nucleotides, the CDR3 is TGTGCCAGCAGCCGGACAGGCGCGAACACTGAAGCTTTCTTT.

V gene TRBV2 combines with J gene TRBJ2-3; 10 positions match TRBD2. V shed 6 bases and J 2 bases; nucleotides not matched to a gene: 5. The CDR3 is made up of 15 amino acids. CDR1 and CDR2 from the germline V gene are SNHLY and FYNNEI. As DNA, the CDR3 is TGTGCCAGCAGCAGGACTAGCGGATACACAGATACGCAGTATTTT. Protein: CASSRTSGYTDTQYF.

The CDR3 DNA reads as TGTGCCAGCAGTTTATCTACAGGGAATTCACCCCTCCACTTT. The encoded protein is CASSLSTGNSPLHF. The J gene is TRBJ1-6, the V gene TRBV28, with a tentative D call TRBD1 (6 bases). CDR3 size: 14 residues. V lost 1 base to trimming and J lost 7 bases, with 8 bases between them. The V gene's germline CDR1 is MDHEN and CDR2 SYDVKM.

The CDR3 reads CAISMVDSTSTDTQYF. The CDR3, as DNA: TGTGCCATCAGTATGGTAGATAGTACTAGCACAGATACGCAGTATTTT. The chain uses TRBV10-3 and TRBJ2-3; D gene ambiguous. CDR3 length: 16 amino acids. The germline V gene encodes CDR1 ENHRY and CDR2 SYGVKD. The V gene lost 5 bases and the J gene lost 0 bases, with 15 bases spanning the gap.

This clone has only one observation. The chain recombines TRBV10-3 with TRBJ1-6, with D unresolved. Trimming cost V 0 bases and J 8 bases, with 8 bases left between them. This CDR3 comprises 14 residues. Germline-derived CDR1 and CDR2 are ENHRY and SYGVKD. CDR3 protein: CAISESQLYSPLHF. The CDR3 DNA reads as TGTGCCATCAGTGAGTCACAGCTTTATTCACCCCTCCACTTT.

V is TRBV25-1 and J is TRBJ1-2; a possible D gene is TRBD1 (5 bases). This CDR3 is built from 15 residues. Trimming took 3 bases from V and 4 from J, leaving 15 bases between them. Germline V gives CDR1 MGHDK, CDR2 SYGVNS. The CDR3 coding sequence is TGTGCCAGCAGTGACCAGCGAGGACACTTCTATGGCTACACCTTC. Translating it yields CASSDQRGHFYGYTF.

The rearrangement joins TRBV5-4 to TRBJ2-2, with 9 positions matching TRBD1. The CDR3 length is 14 residues. V shed 4 bases and J 9 bases; nucleotides not matched to a gene: 7. Germline CDR1 reads SGHNT; CDR2 reads YYREEE (reference sequence). The DNA for the CDR3 is TGTGCCAGCAGCATCGGACAGGGGACGCGGGAGCTGTTTTTT. This encodes CASSIGQGTRELFF.

The gene calls are TRBV7-9 and TRBJ2-7; perhaps TRBD1 as D (6 bases). Germline V gene data show CDR1 as SEHNR and CDR2 as FQNEAQ (reference sequence). The germline V and J ends were trimmed by 3 bases and 6 bases, with 12 bases remaining between them. The CDR3 is 13 residues long. The CDR3 region is CASSLGAGAEQYF. CDR3 sequence (DNA): TGTGCCAGCAGCTTGGGGGCAGGGGCCGAGCAGTACTTC.

V is TRBV11-3 and J is TRBJ2-2, with 11 bases matching TRBD2. This CDR3 has 15 residues. Germline V gene data show CDR1 as SGHNT and CDR2 as YENEEA. Trimming removed 1 base from V and 5 bases from J; junction bases left unmatched: 0. The CDR3 reads CASSLGLAGTGELFF. The DNA for the CDR3 is TGTGCCAGCAGCTTAGGACTAGCGGGGACCGGGGAGCTGTTTTTT.

V gene TRBV20-1 combines with J gene TRBJ1-2; D uncertain. Germline V gene sequence: CDR1 DFQATT, CDR2 SNEGSKA (reference sequence). The CDR3 runs to 11 residues. Trimming pared 4 bases from V and 6 bases from J, leaving 9 bases between. CDR3 residues: CSANDLDGYTF. DNA of the CDR3: TGCAGTGCTAACGACTTGGATGGCTACACCTTC.

V is TRBV7-2 and J is TRBJ2-1; possibly TRBD1 for D (6 bases). CDR1 is SGHTA and CDR2 is FQGNSA in the germline V gene. The CDR3 is made up of 18 amino acids. The V end lost 2 bases, the J end lost 0 bases, and 17 bases lay between the germline ends. CDR3 loop: CASSLSQSGRGSYNEQFF. CDR3 coding DNA: TGTGCCAGCAGCTTATCCCAATCCGGCAGGGGCTCCTACAATGAGCAGTTCTTC.

This chain connects TRBV6-1 to TRBJ1-3; tentatively, D is TRBD1 (5 bases). The ends were cut back, 3 bases at V and 8 bases at J, with 14 bases in the middle. The CDR3 runs to 14 residues. Germline V gene data show CDR1 as MNHNS and CDR2 as SASEGT. The CDR3 reads CASSEARGGYTIYF. The CDR3 nucleotides read TGTGCCAGCAGTGAGGCCCGGGGGGGTTACACCATATATTTT.

The chain links TRBV24-1 to TRBJ1-2; D is unresolved. Trimming removed 1 base from V and 4 bases from J, with 9 bases in between. Germline values: CDR1 KGHDR, CDR2 SFDVKD. The CDR3 spans 14 residues. Written as DNA, the CDR3 is TGTGCCACCAGTGATTTAGCCACGGGCTATGGCTACACCTTC. The encoded protein is CATSDLATGYGYTF.